This TCR beta chain was captured by sequencing in a study of blood T cell repertoires in COVID-19. The method was immunoSEQ multiplex PCR; TCRdb's version includes in-frame clones alone and lacks a portion of them. The table includes about 88,000 clones, roughly nine tenths detected once. Seattle-derived patients entered the study during active infection and were followed longitudinally. V lost 4 bases and J 5 bases, leaving 15 bases between the germline ends. Germline lookup yields CDR1 SGHNT and CDR2 YYREEE (reference sequence). The CDR3 is 14 amino acids. The source material was peripheral blood. The TCR sequence derives from a woman aged 60 to 75 with COVID-19, enrolled during active disease. This sequence joins TRBV5-4 and TRBJ1-2, with TRBD1 as a possible D gene (5 bases). The CDR3 spells CASSPQGVGYGYTF. The CDR3 coding sequence is TGTGCCAGCAGCCCACAAGGGGTGGGGTATGGCTACACCTTC.